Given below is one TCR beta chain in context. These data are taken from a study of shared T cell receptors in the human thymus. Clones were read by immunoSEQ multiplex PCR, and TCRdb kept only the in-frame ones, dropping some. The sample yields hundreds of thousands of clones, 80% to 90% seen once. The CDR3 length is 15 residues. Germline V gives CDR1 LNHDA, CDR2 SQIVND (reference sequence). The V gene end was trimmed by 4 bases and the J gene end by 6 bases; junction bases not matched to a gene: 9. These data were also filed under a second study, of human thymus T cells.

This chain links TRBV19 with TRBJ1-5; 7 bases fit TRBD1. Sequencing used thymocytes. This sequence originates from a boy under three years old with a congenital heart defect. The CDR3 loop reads CASSTLNRGLQPQHF. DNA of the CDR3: TGTGCCAGTAGTACCCTCAACAGGGGCCTTCAGCCCCAGCATTTT.